Sequencing of this T cell receptor beta chain was carried out in a study of T cell responses to AZD1222 COVID-19 vaccine. Study details: Second-dose recipients at about 4 or about 12 weeks were treated as one pooled group. Study-wide results and limits: Only a handful of AZD1222 recipients, six or seven in all, had baseline seropositivity. The donors showed a predominance of white British ancestry and of females, with possible underestimation of clonal diversity.

In regard to this clone: Its antigen is as yet unknown.

Germline V gene sequence: CDR1 MNHEY, CDR2 SVGAGI. The CDR3 consists of 14 residues. Trimming cost V 10 bases and J 1 base, with 11 bases left between them. This table comes from immunoSEQ multiplex PCR, and its TCRdb copy is limited to in-frame clones, with some not included. The sample records some 100,000 clones, 80% to 95% being singletons. The V call is TRBV6-5, the J call TRBJ1-6; D uncertain. This sample comprised peripheral blood, obtained on day 0 of AZD1222 vaccination. The receptor was isolated from an adult in good health. DNA for the CDR3: TGTGCCACCAGGCCGGGTTCCTATAATTCACCCCTCCACTTT. Translating gives CATRPGSYNSPLHF.